The entry below gives a single TCR beta chain sequence along with its context. What this receptor recognizes is not known. Base qualities were left out, and no much larger clone turns up one base away. V and J are trimmed by 4 bases and 7 bases, and the gene matches miss 5 bases of the junction. Per the germline V gene, SGHVS is the CDR1 and FNYEAQ is the CDR2. The CDR3 runs 14 amino acids, cysteine and phenylalanine included. CDR3 DNA only is kept here, 42 bases in frame from base 1. This sample is part of a study of T-cell reconstitution after alpha-beta-depleted transplantation in children (dated by TCRdb to between 2015 and 2016). With regard to the full study: Using TCR repertoire profiling, the study quantitatively followed how T-cell immune reconstitution unfolded in children after TCRalphabeta/CD19-depleted allogeneic hematopoietic cell transplantation. On the study overall, not on this receptor specifically: Over the following months the frequencies of hyperexpanded clones went down, and after one year T-cell counts and TCRbeta diversity were mostly credited to newly produced T cells. Apparently early alphabetaT-cell count recovery about two months after transplant reportedly relied on only several hundred rapidly expanded clones derived from non-depleted graft cells. In some patients, high TCRbeta diversity at day 60 was attributed to recipient T cells and intrathymic progenitors that had survived conditioning.

The sample's treatment or condition label, in plain terms: allogeneic hematopoietic cell transplantation with graft depleted of TCRalphabeta T cells and CD19 B cells. TCRalphabeta/CD19-depleted allogeneic hematopoietic cell grafts were given to the transplant recipients, all of whom were children. To prepare the library, PCR was applied. The sequencer was an Illumina HiSeq 2500. TCR libraries were prepared with molecular barcoding, using unique molecular identifiers to normalize TCRbeta repertoire quantification. The public reads were reanalyzed by TCRdb: fastp trimming at Q25, MiXCR alignment, in-frame beta chains only. Identical CDR3 proteins give one entry, which carries the most common genes and DNA. This sample has 55,000 to 70,000 distinct CDR3 sequences in its table, and roughly 11% of those were observed once. The leading ten clones occupy less than 15% of the sample.

Recombination connected TRBV7-6 to TRBJ1-4, and TRBD1 matches 8 of the central bases. This clonotype originated in a boy between 10 and 17 years old with acute myeloid leukemia, due to receive a stem cell transplant. The source was PBMCs, collected before TCRalphabeta/CD19-depleted stem cell transplant. The nucleotides are TGTGCCAGCAGCTCTCAGGGGGCGGCTGAAAAACTGTTTTTT. Translated, it gives CASSSQGAAEKLFF.